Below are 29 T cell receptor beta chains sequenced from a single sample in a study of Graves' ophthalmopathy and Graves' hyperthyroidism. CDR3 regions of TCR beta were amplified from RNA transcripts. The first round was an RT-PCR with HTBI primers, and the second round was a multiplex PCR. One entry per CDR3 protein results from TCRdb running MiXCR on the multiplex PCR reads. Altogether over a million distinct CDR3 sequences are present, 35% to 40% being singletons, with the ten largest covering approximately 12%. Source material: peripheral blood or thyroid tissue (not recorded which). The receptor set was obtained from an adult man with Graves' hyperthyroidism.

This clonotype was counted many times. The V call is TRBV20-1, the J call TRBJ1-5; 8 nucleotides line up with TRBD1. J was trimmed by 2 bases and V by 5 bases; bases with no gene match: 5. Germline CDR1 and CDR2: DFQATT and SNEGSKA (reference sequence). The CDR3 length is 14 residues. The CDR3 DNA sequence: TGCAGTGCTTTATCGGACAGGGGCAATCAGCCCCAGCATTTT. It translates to CSALSDRGNQPQHF.

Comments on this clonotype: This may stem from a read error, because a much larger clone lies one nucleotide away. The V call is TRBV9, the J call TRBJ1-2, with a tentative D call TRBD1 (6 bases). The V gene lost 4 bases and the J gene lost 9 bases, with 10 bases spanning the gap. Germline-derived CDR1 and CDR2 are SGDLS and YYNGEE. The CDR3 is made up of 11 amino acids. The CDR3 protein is CASSPDRSYTF. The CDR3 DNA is TGTGCCAGCAGCCCAGACAGGAGCTACACCTTC.

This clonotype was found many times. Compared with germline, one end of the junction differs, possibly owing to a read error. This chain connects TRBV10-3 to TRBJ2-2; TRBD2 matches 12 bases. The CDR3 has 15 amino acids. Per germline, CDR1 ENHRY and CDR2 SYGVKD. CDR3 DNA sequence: TGTGCCAGCAGTGGACTAGCGGGGCCCACCGGGGAGCTGTTTTTT. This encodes CASSGLAGPTGELFF.

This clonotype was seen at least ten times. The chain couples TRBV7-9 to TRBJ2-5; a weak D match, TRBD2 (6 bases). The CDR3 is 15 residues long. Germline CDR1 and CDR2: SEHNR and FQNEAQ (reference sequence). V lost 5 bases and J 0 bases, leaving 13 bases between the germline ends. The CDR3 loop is CASSPPLAYQETQYF. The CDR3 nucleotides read TGTGCCAGCAGCCCACCTCTAGCGTACCAAGAGACCCAGTACTTC.

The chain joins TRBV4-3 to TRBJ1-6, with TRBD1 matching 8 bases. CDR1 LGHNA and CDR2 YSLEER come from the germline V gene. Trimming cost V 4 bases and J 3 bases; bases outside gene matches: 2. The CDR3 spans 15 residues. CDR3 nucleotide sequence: TGCGCCAGCAGCCCCACAGGGGGCTATAATTCACCCCTCCACTTT. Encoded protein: CASSPTGGYNSPLHF.

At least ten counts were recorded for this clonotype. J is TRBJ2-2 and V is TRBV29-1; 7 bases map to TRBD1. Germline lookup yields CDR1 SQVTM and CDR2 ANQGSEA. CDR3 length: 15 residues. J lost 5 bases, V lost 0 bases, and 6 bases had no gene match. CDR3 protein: CSVEERGLGTGELFF. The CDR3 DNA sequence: TGCAGCGTTGAAGAGAGGGGGCTAGGGACCGGGGAGCTGTTTTTT.

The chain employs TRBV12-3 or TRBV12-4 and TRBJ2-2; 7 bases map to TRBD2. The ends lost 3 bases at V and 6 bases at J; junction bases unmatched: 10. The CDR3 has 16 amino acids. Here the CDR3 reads CASSFGRGLGAGELFF. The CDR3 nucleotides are TGTGCCAGCAGTTTCGGGCGGGGGTTAGGGGCCGGGGAGCTGTTTTTT.

CDR3 bases: TGCAGCGCAGAACAGGGGAAAGAGGGGGATGAGCAGTTCTTC. It is translated as CSAEQGKEGDEQFF. The rearrangement joins TRBV29-1 to TRBJ2-1; 7 nucleotides line up with TRBD1. Trimming took 7 bases from V and 8 from J; bases not matched to a gene: 14. The CDR3 is 14 residues long. Germline CDR1 SQVTM, CDR2 ANQGSEA.

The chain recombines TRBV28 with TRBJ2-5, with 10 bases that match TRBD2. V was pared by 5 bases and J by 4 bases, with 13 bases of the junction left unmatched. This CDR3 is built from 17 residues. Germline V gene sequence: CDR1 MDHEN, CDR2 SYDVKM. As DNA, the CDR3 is TGTGCCAGCAGTCTACACTTGCTAGCGGGGGTCGGAGAGACCCAGTACTTC. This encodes CASSLHLLAGVGETQYF.

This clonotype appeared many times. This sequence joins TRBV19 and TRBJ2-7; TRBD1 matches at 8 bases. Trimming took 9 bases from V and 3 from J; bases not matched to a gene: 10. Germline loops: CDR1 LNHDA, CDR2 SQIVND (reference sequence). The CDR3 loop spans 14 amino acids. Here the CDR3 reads CASSPRTGIYEQYF. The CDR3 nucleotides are TGTGCCAGCAGTCCACGGACAGGGATCTACGAGCAGTACTTC. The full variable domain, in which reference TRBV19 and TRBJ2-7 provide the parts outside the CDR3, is DGGITQSPKYLFRKEGQNVTLSCEQNLNHDAMYWYRQDPGQGLRLIYYSQIVNDFQKGDIAEGYSVSREKKESFPLTVTSAQKNPTAFYLCASSPRTGIYEQYFGPGTRLTVT.

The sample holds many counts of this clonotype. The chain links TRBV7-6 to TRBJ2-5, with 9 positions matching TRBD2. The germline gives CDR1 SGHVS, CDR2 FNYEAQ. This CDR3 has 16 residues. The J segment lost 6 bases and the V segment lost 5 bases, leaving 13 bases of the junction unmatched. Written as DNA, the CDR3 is TGTGCCAGCAGCCCCCTCCCCGGACTAGCGAAAAAGACCCAGTACTTC. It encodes CASSPLPGLAKKTQYF.

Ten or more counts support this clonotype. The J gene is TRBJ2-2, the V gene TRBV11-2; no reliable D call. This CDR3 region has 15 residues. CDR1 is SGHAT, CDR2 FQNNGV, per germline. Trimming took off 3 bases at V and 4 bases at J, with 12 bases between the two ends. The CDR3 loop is CASSFARPSTGELFF. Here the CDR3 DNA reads TGTGCCAGCAGCTTCGCCCGACCCAGCACCGGGGAGCTGTTTTTT.

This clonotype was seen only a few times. This CDR3 reads CSAITGGSNTEAFF. CDR3 DNA: TGCAGTGCCATAACAGGGGGCTCGAACACTGAAGCTTTCTTT. The chain uses TRBV20-1 and TRBJ1-1; 9 bases line up with TRBD1. The CDR3 is 14 amino acids. After removal of 6 bases from V and 1 base from J, the junction contained 6 bases not matched to a gene. Germline V gene data show CDR1 as DFQATT and CDR2 as SNEGSKA (reference sequence).

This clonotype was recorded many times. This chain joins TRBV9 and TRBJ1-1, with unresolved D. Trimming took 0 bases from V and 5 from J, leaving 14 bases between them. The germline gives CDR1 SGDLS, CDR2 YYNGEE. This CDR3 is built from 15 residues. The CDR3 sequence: CASSVVSSGNTEAFF. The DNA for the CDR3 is TGTGCCAGCAGCGTAGTGAGCTCTGGAAATACTGAAGCTTTCTTT.

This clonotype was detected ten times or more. Here the CDR3 reads CASTPWGDQPQHF. The CDR3 DNA is TGTGCCAGCACCCCGTGGGGGGATCAGCCCCAGCATTTT. The chain employs TRBV25-1 and TRBJ1-5, with D perhaps TRBD1 (5 bases). The CDR3 is 13 residues long. V was pared by 7 bases and J by 5 bases, with 12 bases between. CDR1 and CDR2 from the germline V gene are MGHDK and SYGVNS.

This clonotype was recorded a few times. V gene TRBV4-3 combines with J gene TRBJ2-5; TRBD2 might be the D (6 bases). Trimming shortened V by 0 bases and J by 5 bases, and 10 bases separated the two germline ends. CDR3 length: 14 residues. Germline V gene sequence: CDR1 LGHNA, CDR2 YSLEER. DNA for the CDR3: TGCGCCAGCAGCCAAGATCCCCGGGGGGAGACCCAGTACTTC. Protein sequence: CASSQDPRGETQYF.

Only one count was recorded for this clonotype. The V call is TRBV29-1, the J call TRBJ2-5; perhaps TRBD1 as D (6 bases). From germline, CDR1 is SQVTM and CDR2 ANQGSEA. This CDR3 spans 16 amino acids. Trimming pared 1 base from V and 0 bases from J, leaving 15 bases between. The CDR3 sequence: CSVEGTVGAYQETQYF. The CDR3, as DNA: TGCAGCGTTGAAGGTACTGTGGGGGCGTACCAAGAGACCCAGTACTTC.

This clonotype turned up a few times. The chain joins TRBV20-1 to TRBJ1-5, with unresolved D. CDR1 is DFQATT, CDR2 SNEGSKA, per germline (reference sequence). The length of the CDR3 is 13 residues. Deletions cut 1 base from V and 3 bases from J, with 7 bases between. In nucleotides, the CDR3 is TGCAGTGCTAGAGTAGCAGTCAATCAGCCCCAGCATTTT. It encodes CSARVAVNQPQHF.

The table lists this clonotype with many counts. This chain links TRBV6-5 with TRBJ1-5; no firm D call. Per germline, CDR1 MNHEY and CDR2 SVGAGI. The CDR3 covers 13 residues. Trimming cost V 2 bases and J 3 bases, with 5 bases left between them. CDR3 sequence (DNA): TGTGCCAGCAGTTACCCCACCAATCAGCCCCAGCATTTT. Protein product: CASSYPTNQPQHF.

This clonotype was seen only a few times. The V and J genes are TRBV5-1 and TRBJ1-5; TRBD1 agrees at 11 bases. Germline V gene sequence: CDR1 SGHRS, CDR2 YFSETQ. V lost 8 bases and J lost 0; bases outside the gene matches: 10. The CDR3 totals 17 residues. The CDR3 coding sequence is TGCGCCAGAACCCGCCGGGACAGGGGGTGTAGCAATCAGCCCCAGCATTTT. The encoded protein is CARTRRDRGCSNQPQHF.

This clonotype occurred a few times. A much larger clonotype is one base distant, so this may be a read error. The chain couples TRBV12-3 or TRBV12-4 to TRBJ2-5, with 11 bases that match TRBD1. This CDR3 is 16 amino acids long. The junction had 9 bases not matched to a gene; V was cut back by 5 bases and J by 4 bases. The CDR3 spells CASSPEGQGDRETQYF. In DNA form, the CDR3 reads TGTGCCAGCAGTCCCGAGGGACAGGGGGATCGAGAGACCCAGTACTTC.

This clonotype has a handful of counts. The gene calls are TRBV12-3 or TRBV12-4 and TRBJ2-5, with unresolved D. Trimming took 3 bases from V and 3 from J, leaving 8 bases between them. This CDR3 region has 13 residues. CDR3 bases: TGTGCCAGCAGTTTTGATAGGAAAGAGACCCAGTACTTC. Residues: CASSFDRKETQYF.

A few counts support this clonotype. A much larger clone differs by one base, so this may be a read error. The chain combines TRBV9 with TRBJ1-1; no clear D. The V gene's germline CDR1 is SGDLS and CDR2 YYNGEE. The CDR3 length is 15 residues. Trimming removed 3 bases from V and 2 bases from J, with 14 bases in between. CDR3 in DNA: TGTGCCAGCAGCGCCACTAGAACAGCTAACACTGAAGCTTTCTTT. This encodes CASSATRTANTEAFF.

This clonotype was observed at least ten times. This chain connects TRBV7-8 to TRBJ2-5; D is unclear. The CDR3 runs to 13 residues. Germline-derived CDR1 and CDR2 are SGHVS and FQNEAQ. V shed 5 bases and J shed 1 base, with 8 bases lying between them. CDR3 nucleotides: TGTGCCAGCAGCCCCCACCCCCAAGAGACCCAGTACTTC. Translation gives CASSPHPQETQYF.

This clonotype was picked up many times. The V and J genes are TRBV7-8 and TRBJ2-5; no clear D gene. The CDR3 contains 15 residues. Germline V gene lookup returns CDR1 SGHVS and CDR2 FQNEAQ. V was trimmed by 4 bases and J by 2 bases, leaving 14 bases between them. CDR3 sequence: CASSYQDFAQETQYF. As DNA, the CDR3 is TGTGCCAGCAGCTACCAAGACTTCGCTCAAGAGACCCAGTACTTC.

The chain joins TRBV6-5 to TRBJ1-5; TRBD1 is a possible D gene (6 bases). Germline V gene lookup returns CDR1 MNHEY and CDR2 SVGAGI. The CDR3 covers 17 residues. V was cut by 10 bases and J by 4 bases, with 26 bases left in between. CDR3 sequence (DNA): TGTGCCATCAGGGCGGGGGCGGGACCCTTTGGGAATCAGCCCCAGCATTTT. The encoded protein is CAIRAGAGPFGNQPQHF.

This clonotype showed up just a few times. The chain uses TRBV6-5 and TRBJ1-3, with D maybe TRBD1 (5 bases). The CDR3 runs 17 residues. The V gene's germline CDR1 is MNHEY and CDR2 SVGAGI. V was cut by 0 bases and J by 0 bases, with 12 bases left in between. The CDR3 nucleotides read TGTGCCAGCAGTTACTCGAATCGGGGCTTCTCTGGAAACACCATATATTTT. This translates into CASSYSNRGFSGNTIYF.

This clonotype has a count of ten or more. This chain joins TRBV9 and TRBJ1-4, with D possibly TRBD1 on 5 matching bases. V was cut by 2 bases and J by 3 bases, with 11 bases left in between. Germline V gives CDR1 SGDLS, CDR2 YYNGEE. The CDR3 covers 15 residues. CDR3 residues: CASSVSPGSNEKLFF. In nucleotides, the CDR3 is TGTGCCAGCAGCGTTAGTCCAGGGTCTAATGAAAAACTGTTTTTT.

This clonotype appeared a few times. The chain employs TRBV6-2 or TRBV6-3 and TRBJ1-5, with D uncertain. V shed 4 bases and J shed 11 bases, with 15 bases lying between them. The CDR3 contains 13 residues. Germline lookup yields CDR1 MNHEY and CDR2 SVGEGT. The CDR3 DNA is TGTGCCAGCAGTTTCGACCCCCGGTCAGCCCAGCATTTT. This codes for CASSFDPRSAQHF.